Listed below are T cell receptor beta chains from one sample, sequenced in a study of post-analysis software for immune sequencing data. Each CDR3 protein gets one entry after TCRdb re-called the PCR reads with MiXCR. Of about 560,000 distinct CDR3 sequences in the sample, roughly 47% are singletons; the top ten hold around 1.7%. Sequenced sample: blood. All receptors derive from a girl aged 10 to 17 with multiple sclerosis. Each CDR3 is given with its conserved first and last residue. D genes are given only for firm matches. Size tells how often a clone was seen (once, few, many) or the class of an expanded clone, and some rows leave it out.

d_gene | abundance | j_gene | v_gene | CDR3aa | CDR3nt
. | few | TRBJ2-7 | TRBV2 | CASRDSGHNYEQYF | TGTGCCAGCAGGGATTCGGGACACAACTACGAGCAGTACTTC
. | . | TRBJ2-5 | TRBV6-5 | CASSPRPRETQYF | TGTGCCAGCAGTCCTCGGCCAAGAGAGACCCAGTACTTC
TRBD2 | . | TRBJ2-1 | TRBV5-4 | CASSSGLREGNEQFF | TGTGCCAGCAGCTCGGGACTAAGAGAGGGGAATGAGCAGTTCTTC
. | few | TRBJ2-7 | TRBV24-1 | CATSAGVTGGYEQYF | TGTGCCACCAGTGCAGGCGTGACAGGTGGTTACGAGCAGTACTTC
. | . | TRBJ2-7 | TRBV7-2 | CASSLDWGSEQYF | TGTGCCAGCAGCTTAGATTGGGGGAGTGAGCAGTACTTC
. | . | TRBJ2-3 | TRBV11-3 | CASSSRGGPTDTQYF | TGTGCCAGCAGCTCCCGGGGAGGACCCACAGATACGCAGTATTTT
. | few | TRBJ2-5 | TRBV7-2 | CASSLGNRVETQYF | TGTGCCAGCAGCTTAGGAAACAGGGTGGAGACCCAGTACTTC
. | . | TRBJ1-4 | TRBV6-5 | CASSPTAATNEKLFF | TGTGCCAGCAGCCCGACAGCTGCAACTAATGAAAAACTGTTTTTT
TRBD2 | . | TRBJ2-5 | TRBV20-1 | CSASRSGGAGTQYF | TGCAGTGCTAGTCGCAGCGGGGGGGCTGGGACCCAGTACTTC
TRBD1 | . | TRBJ1-1 | TRBV6-1 | CASRETGGTMNTEAFF | TGTGCCAGCAGGGAAACAGGGGGAACGATGAACACTGAAGCTTTCTTT
TRBD2 | . | TRBJ2-5 | TRBV18 | CASSPQRGSWETQYF | TGTGCCAGCTCACCTCAGCGGGGGTCCTGGGAGACCCAGTACTTC
. | many | TRBJ1-2 | TRBV6-5 | CASSQIQGGGPYGYTF | TGTGCCAGCAGCCAAATACAGGGTGGGGGACCCTATGGCTACACCTTC
. | . | TRBJ1-4 | TRBV4-1 | CASSQELGAGQYGKLFF | TGCGCCAGCAGCCAGGAGCTAGGGGCAGGGCAGTACGGAAAGCTGTTTTTT
TRBD2 | . | TRBJ2-7 | TRBV20-1 | CSASPGGAYEQYF | TGCAGTGCCAGCCCCGGGGGGGCCTACGAGCAGTACTTC
. | . | TRBJ2-3 | TRBV12-3/TRBV12-4 | CASSLNHYTDTQYF | TGTGCCAGCAGTTTAAACCATTACACAGATACGCAGTATTTT
. | . | TRBJ1-6 | TRBV30 | CAWSVPIGFINSPLHF | TGTGCCTGGAGTGTACCTATAGGCTTTATTAATTCACCCCTCCACTTT
. | . | TRBJ2-3 | TRBV6-6 | CASNGRSTDTQYF | TGTGCCAGCAATGGACGTAGCACAGATACGCAGTATTTT
. | . | TRBJ2-5 | TRBV18 | CASSPLPQETQYF | TGTGCCAGCTCACCACTACCACAAGAGACCCAGTACTTC
. | few | TRBJ2-1 | TRBV20-1 | CTIAGGGTGGGEQFF | TGCACCATCGCCGGCGGCGGGACCGGAGGGGGTGAGCAGTTCTTC
TRBD2 | . | TRBJ2-1 | TRBV7-9 | CAGVWWTLRASGIGEQFF | TGTGCCGGGGTCTGGTGGACCCTAAGGGCTAGCGGGATAGGTGAGCAGTTCTTC
. | . | TRBJ2-3 | TRBV7-2 | CASSKTVDTQYF | TGTGCCAGCAGTAAGACCGTAGATACGCAGTATTTT
. | . | TRBJ1-1 | TRBV29-1 | CSVAGPYRRDTEAFF | TGCAGCGTTGCCGGACCGTATCGGAGGGACACTGAAGCTTTCTTT
TRBD2 | . | TRBJ2-1 | TRBV6-4 | CASKTLAGAEWEQFF | TGTGCCAGCAAGACCCTAGCGGGAGCTGAATGGGAGCAGTTCTTC
TRBD2 | . | TRBJ2-7 | TRBV29-1 | CSVELETSVVLEQYF | TGCAGCGTTGAATTGGAGACTAGCGTTGTTCTCGAGCAGTACTTC
TRBD1 | . | TRBJ2-3 | TRBV9 | CASSPWTGRSDTQYF | TGTGCCAGCAGCCCGTGGACAGGGAGGTCAGATACGCAGTATTTT
TRBD1 | . | TRBJ2-3 | TRBV20-1 | CSATPGGRGTDTQYF | TGCAGTGCTACACCAGGGGGAAGAGGAACAGATACGCAGTATTTT
. | . | TRBJ1-5 | TRBV12-3/TRBV12-4 | CASSLSLSNQPQHF | TGTGCCAGCAGTTTATCCCTTAGCAATCAGCCCCAGCATTTT
. | . | TRBJ1-5 | TRBV20-1 | CSAGQRPQHF | TGCAGTGCTGGGCAACGGCCCCAGCATTTT
. | . | TRBJ2-1 | TRBV7-2 | CASSFRGGNEQFF | TGTGCCAGCAGCTTCAGGGGAGGGAATGAGCAGTTCTTC
. | once | TRBJ2-4 | TRBV20-1 | CSAGWGNIQYF | TGCAGTGCCGGGTGGGGAAACATTCAGTACTTC
. | . | TRBJ1-5 | TRBV6-6 | CASSSGTSGQPQHF | TGTGCCAGCAGCTCCGGGACCTCGGGACAGCCCCAGCATTTT
. | . | TRBJ2-7 | TRBV7-2 | CASSKTTSLPWDEQYF | TGTGCCAGCAGTAAGACCACTAGCCTCCCCTGGGACGAGCAGTACTTC
. | . | TRBJ1-3 | TRBV12-3/TRBV12-4 | CASTSTVSLAGNTIYF | TGTGCCAGCACCTCAACAGTGAGTCTTGCTGGAAACACCATATATTTT
. | . | TRBJ1-2 | TRBV5-5 | CASSSGTGKGEGYTF | TGTGCCAGCAGCTCCGGAACAGGGAAGGGTGAGGGCTACACCTTC
. | few | TRBJ1-1 | TRBV15 | CATSKEQNLNTEAFF | TGTGCCACCAGCAAAGAACAGAATTTGAACACTGAAGCTTTCTTT
. | . | TRBJ1-6 | TRBV7-3 | CASSPARNSPLHF | TGTGCCAGCAGCCCAGCTCGGAATTCACCCCTCCACTTT
TRBD1 | . | TRBJ1-1 | TRBV20-1 | CSASSQGASGAFF | TGCAGTGCTAGCTCCCAGGGGGCCTCTGGGGCTTTCTTT
. | . | TRBJ2-1 | TRBV5-1 | CASVKGNPSYNEQFF | TGCGCCAGCGTCAAAGGGAACCCCTCCTACAATGAGCAGTTCTTC
. | . | TRBJ1-2 | TRBV19 | CATQGYGYTF | TGTGCCACCCAGGGGTATGGCTACACCTTC
TRBD2 | . | TRBJ2-7 | TRBV7-2 | CASSYGRGKYEQYF | TGTGCCAGCAGCTACGGGCGGGGGAAATACGAGCAGTACTTC
TRBD1 | . | TRBJ2-3 | TRBV11-3 | CASSPATGGGTDTQYF | TGTGCCAGCAGCCCCGCGACAGGGGGCGGCACAGATACGCAGTATTTT
. | . | TRBJ2-1 | TRBV3-1 | CASSRGEIGEQFF | TGTGCCAGCAGCCGAGGGGAAATAGGTGAGCAGTTCTTC
. | . | TRBJ1-2 | TRBV27 | CASSLEGKLYGYTF | TGTGCCAGCAGTTTAGAGGGAAAATTATATGGCTACACCTTC
TRBD1 | few | TRBJ1-6 | TRBV5-1 | CASSLADRVGSPLHF | TGCGCCAGCAGCTTGGCGGACAGGGTTGGTTCACCCCTCCACTTT
TRBD1 | . | TRBJ1-5 | TRBV12-3/TRBV12-4 | CASSRYGQGAHQPQHF | TGTGCCAGCAGCCGATATGGACAGGGGGCACATCAGCCCCAGCATTTT
. | . | TRBJ2-5 | TRBV25-1 | CASSEGVRETQYF | TGTGCCAGCAGTGAAGGGGTCAGAGAGACCCAGTACTTC
TRBD2 | . | TRBJ2-3 | TRBV6-4 | CASSDASGGADTQYF | TGTGCCAGCAGTGACGCTAGCGGGGGGGCAGATACGCAGTATTTT